The T cell receptor beta chain described here comes from a study of T cells in Graves' hyperthyroidism and ophthalmopathy. There are 12 residues in the CDR3. V lost 2 bases to trimming and J lost 8 bases, with 7 bases between them. Germline-derived CDR1 and CDR2 are ENHRY and SYGVKD. This clonotype showed up just a few times. From RNA transcripts, TCR beta CDR3 regions were amplified. HTBI primers drove first-round RT-PCR of the TCR CDR3. TCRdb called the multiplex PCR reads again in MiXCR, with one record for every CDR3 protein. The data contain fewer than 350,000 distinct CDR3 sequences, about an eighth of them singletons.

The TCR originated in a woman aged 25 to 45 with Graves' hyperthyroidism that later progressed to Graves' ophthalmopathy. The chain carries TRBV10-3 and TRBJ2-1; D gene uncertain. Sequenced sample: blood. CDR3 loop: CAISERGDEQFF. In DNA, the CDR3 is TGTGCCATCAGTGAGCGCGGCGATGAGCAGTTCTTC.